This TCR beta chain originates from a study of graft-versus-host responses after intestinal transplantation. The overall study: The transplants performed in recipients were multivisceral, liver-intestinal, or isolated intestinal. The study gave all recipients anti-thymocyte globulin induction, then tacrolimus and steroids for 2 to 3 years. Study findings and constraints: GvH clones turned up in recipient marrow; some had shown up first in ileum or blood.

On this clone: The antigen remains unidentified.

The CDR3 runs to 13 residues. Germline V gene data show CDR1 as MNHNS and CDR2 as SASEGT. Trimming stripped 2 bases from V and 13 bases from J, with 16 bases between. Assay: immunoSEQ multiplex PCR; the TCRdb copy retains only in-frame clones and omits some. The sample yields approximately 80,000 clones, roughly 91% seen once. The chain is built from TRBV6-1 and TRBJ2-3, with a weak D call TRBD2 (6 bases). Source: unstimulated CD4+ T cells sorted from spleen or lymph node cells, taken before intestinal transplant. The source of this sequence is a human donor who received an intestinal transplant. The CDR3 region is CASSESGREPKYF. The CDR3 DNA reads as TGTGCCAGCAGTGAAAGCGGACGGGAGCCAAAGTATTTT.